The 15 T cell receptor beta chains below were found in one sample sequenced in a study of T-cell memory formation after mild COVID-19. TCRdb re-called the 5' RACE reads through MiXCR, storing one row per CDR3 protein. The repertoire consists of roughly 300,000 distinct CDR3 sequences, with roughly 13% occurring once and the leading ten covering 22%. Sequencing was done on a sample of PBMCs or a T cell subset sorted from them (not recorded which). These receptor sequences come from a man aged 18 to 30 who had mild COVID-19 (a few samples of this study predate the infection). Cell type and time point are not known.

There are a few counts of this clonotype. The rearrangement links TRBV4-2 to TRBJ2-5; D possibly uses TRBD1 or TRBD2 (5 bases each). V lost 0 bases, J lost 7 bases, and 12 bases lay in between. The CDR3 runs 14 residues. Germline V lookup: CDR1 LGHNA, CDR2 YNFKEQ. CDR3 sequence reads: CASSQDPGPGTQYF. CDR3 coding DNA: TGTGCCAGCAGCCAAGATCCGGGGCCTGGGACCCAGTACTTC.

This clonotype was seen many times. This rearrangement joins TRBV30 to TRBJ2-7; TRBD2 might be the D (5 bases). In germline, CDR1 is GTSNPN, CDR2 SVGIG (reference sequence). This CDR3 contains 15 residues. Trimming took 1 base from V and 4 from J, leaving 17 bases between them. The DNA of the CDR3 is TGTGCCTGGAGTGCTGGACTCCCAGTGATTTACGAGCAGTACTTC. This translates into CAWSAGLPVIYEQYF.

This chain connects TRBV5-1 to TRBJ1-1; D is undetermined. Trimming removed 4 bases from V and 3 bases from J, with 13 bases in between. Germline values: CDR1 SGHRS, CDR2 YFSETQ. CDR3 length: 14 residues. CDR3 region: CASSQLGRDTEAFF. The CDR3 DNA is TGCGCCAGCAGCCAACTAGGCCGGGACACTGAAGCTTTCTTT.

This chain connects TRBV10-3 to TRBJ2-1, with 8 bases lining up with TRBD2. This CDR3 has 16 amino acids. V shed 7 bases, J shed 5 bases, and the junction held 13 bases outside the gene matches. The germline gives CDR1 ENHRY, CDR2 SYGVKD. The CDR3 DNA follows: TGTGCCATCACCCCGTGGGCGGGGGGTCGGCACAATGAGCAGTTCTTC. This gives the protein CAITPWAGGRHNEQFF.

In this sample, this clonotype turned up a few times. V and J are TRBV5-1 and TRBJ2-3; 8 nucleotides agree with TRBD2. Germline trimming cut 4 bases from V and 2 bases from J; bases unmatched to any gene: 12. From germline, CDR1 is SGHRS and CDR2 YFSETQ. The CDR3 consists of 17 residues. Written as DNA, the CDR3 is TGCGCCAGCAGCGAGTTTAGCGGGGCGCCTGACACAGATACGCAGTATTTT. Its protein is CASSEFSGAPDTDTQYF.

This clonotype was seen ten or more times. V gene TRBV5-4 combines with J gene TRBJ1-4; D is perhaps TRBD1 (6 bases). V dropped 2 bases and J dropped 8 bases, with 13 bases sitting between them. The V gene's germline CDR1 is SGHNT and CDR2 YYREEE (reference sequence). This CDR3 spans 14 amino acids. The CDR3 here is CASSLQGAEEKLFF. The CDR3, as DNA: TGTGCCAGCAGCTTACAGGGCGCGGAGGAAAAACTGTTTTTT.

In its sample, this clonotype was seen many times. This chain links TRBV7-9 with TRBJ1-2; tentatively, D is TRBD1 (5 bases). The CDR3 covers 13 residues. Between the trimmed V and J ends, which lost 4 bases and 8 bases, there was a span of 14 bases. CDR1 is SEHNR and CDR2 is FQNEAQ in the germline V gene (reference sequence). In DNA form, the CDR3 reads TGTGCCAGCAGCTCCGATGGGGGATTCGGCTACACCTTC. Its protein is CASSSDGGFGYTF.

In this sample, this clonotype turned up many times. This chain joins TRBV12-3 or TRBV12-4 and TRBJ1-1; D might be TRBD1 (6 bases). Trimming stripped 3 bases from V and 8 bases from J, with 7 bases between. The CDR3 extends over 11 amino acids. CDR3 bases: TGTGCCAGCAGTTTTCAGGGGGAAGCTTTCTTT. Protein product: CASSFQGEAFF.

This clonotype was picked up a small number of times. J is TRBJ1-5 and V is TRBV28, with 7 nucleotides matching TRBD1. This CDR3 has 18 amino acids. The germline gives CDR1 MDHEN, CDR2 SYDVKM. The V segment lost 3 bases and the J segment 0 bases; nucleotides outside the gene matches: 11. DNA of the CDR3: TGTGCCAGCAGTTTTGGTGACAGGGATATATATAGCAATCAGCCCCAGCATTTT. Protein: CASSFGDRDIYSNQPQHF.

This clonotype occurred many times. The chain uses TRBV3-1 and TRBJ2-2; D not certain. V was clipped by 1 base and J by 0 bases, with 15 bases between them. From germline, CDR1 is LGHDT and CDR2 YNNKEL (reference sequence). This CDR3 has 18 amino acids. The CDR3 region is CASSQAITVTANTGELFF. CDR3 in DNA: TGTGCCAGCAGCCAAGCGATTACGGTGACCGCGAACACCGGGGAGCTGTTTTTT.

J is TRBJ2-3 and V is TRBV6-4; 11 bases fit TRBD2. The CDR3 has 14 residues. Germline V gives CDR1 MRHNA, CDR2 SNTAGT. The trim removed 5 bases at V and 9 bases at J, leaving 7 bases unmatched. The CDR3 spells CASSTSGGEGTQYF. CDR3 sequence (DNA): TGTGCCAGCAGTACTAGCGGGGGCGAGGGGACGCAGTATTTT.

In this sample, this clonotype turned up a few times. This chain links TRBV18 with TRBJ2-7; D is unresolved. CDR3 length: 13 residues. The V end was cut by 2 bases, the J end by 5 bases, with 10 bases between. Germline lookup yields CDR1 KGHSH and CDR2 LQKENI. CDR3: CASSPISANEQYF. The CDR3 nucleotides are TGTGCCAGCTCACCAATTTCCGCGAACGAGCAGTACTTC.

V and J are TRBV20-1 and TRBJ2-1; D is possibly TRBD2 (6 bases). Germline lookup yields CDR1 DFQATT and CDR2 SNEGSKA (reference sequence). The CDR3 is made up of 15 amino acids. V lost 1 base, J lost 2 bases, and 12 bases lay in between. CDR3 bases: TGCAGTGCTAGAGCCGGGACTTCGCCCTACAATGAGCAGTTCTTC. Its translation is CSARAGTSPYNEQFF.

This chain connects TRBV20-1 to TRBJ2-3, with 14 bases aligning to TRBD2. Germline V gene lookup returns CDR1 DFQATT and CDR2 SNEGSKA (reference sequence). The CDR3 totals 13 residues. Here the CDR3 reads CQTSGGAIDTQYF. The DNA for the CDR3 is TGCCAGACTAGCGGGGGGGCCATAGATACGCAGTATTTT.

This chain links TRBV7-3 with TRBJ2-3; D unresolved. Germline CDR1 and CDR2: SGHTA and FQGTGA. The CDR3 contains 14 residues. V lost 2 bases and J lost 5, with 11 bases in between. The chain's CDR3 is CASSLAPTGDTQYF. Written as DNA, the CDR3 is TGTGCCAGCAGCTTAGCCCCGACGGGAGATACGCAGTATTTT.